The 8 T cell receptor beta chains reported below all come from one sample, sequenced in a study of blood T cell repertoires in COVID-19. Some clones are missing from TCRdb's copy, which holds only in-frame ones; the method was immunoSEQ multiplex PCR. The sample consists of 50,000 or so clones, 75% to 90% of them appearing once. The sequencing input was peripheral blood. These receptors all stem from a man in his 70s with acute or convalescent COVID-19.

The chain employs TRBV3-1 (or the pseudogene TRBV3-2) and TRBJ1-1; D remains unclear. The germline gives CDR1 LGHDT, CDR2 YNNKEL (reference sequence). The CDR3 consists of 15 residues. V lost 4 bases to trimming and J lost 1 base, with 13 bases between them. CDR3 sequence (DNA): TGTGCCAGCAGCCGCCGCCGGGATCCGAACACTGAAGCTTTCTTT. Translation: CASSRRRDPNTEAFF.

The chain recombines TRBV20-1 with TRBJ2-5; 7 bases are shared with TRBD2. V shed 3 bases, J shed 4 bases, and the junction held 8 bases outside the gene matches. There are 14 residues in the CDR3. Germline V gives CDR1 DFQATT, CDR2 SNEGSKA (reference sequence). The CDR3 here is CSASQRDGRETQYF. In DNA, the CDR3 is TGCAGTGCTAGTCAGCGGGATGGGCGAGAGACCCAGTACTTC.

This sequence joins TRBV15 and TRBJ2-5; tentative D call: TRBD2 (6 bases). This CDR3 has 14 residues. The V end was cut by 1 base, the J end by 6 bases, with 12 bases between. Per germline, CDR1 LNHNV and CDR2 YYDKDF (reference sequence). The CDR3 nucleotides are TGTGCCACCAGCAGAGCCGGGGGTGAGAAGACCCAGTACTTC. It is translated as CATSRAGGEKTQYF.

The chain links TRBV7-9 to TRBJ2-1, with D unresolved. Trimming shortened V by 1 base and J by 9 bases, and 16 bases separated the two germline ends. This CDR3 is built from 15 residues. CDR1 is SEHNR and CDR2 is FQNEAQ in the germline V gene (reference sequence). The CDR3 DNA reads TGTGCCAGCAGCTTAGACGTAGTACAGCTGTCTGAGCAGTTCTTC. This gives the protein CASSLDVVQLSEQFF.

This clone was observed a handful of times. V and J are TRBV10-1 and TRBJ2-1; 12 bases fit TRBD2. The CDR3 sequence is 15 residues long. Germline V lookup: CDR1 WNHNN, CDR2 SYGVQD (reference sequence). V lost 2 bases and J lost 7; bases outside the gene matches: 3. The CDR3 reads CASSEGLAGFNEQFF. The CDR3 coding sequence is TGCGCCAGCAGTGAGGGACTAGCGGGGTTTAATGAGCAGTTCTTC.

The V call is TRBV3-1 (or the pseudogene TRBV3-2), the J call TRBJ2-7, with D tentatively TRBD2 (7 bases). Germline loops: CDR1 LGHDT, CDR2 YNNKEL (reference sequence). V was trimmed by 4 bases and J by 6 bases, leaving 16 bases between them. The CDR3 runs 14 residues. The CDR3 coding sequence is TGTGCCAGCAGCCGGCGGGGGCCCTCGCGCGAGCAGTACTTC. Encoded protein: CASSRRGPSREQYF.

This rearrangement joins TRBV7-2 to TRBJ1-6; TRBD1 aligns across 7 bases. V gave up 5 bases and J gave up 9 bases; unmatched junction bases: 7. The length of the CDR3 is 14 residues. The germline gives CDR1 SGHTA, CDR2 FQGNSA. CDR3 sequence reads: CASSPRQGGSPLHF. CDR3 DNA: TGTGCCAGCAGCCCAAGACAGGGTGGTTCACCCCTCCACTTT.

The chain combines TRBV18 with TRBJ2-7, with 8 bases identical to TRBD1. Losses at the gene ends were 5 bases for V and 5 bases for J; bases not matched to a gene: 8. Germline-derived CDR1 and CDR2 are KGHSH and LQKENI. The CDR3 is 14 residues long. This CDR3 is CASSTDRGRNEQYF. DNA for the CDR3: TGTGCCAGCTCAACAGACAGGGGTCGGAACGAGCAGTACTTC.